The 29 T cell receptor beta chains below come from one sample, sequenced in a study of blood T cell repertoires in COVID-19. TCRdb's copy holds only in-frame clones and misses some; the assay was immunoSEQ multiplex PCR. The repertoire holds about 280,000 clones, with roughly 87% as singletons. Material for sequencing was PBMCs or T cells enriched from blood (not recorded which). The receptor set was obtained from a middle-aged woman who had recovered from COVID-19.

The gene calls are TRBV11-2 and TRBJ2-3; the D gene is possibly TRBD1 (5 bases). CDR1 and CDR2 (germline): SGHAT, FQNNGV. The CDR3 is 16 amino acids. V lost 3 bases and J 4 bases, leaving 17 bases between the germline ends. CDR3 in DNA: TGTGCCAGCAGCTTCACAGGCGGCCAGGTACCAGATACGCAGTATTTT. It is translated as CASSFTGGQVPDTQYF.

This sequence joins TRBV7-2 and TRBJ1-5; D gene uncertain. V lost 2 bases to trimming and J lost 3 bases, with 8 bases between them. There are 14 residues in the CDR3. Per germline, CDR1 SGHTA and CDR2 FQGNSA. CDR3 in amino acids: CASSLTANNQPQHF. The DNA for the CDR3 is TGTGCCAGCAGCTTAACAGCTAACAATCAGCCCCAGCATTTT.

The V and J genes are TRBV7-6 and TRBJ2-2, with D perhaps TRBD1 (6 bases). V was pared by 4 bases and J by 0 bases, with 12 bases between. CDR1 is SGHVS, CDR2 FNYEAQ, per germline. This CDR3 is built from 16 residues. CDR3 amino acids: CASSSTGQTNTGELFF. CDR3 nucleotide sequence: TGTGCCAGCAGCTCTACGGGACAAACGAACACCGGGGAGCTGTTTTTT.

In DNA, the CDR3 is TGTGCCAGTAGAGGTAGCGGGAGCTCCTACAATGAGCAGTTCTTC. It specifies CASRGSGSSYNEQFF. V is TRBV19 and J is TRBJ2-1, with 9 bases that match TRBD2. With 6 bases clipped from V and 0 bases from J, the junction kept 3 bases outside the gene matches. The V gene's germline CDR1 is LNHDA and CDR2 SQIVND (reference sequence). CDR3 length: 15 residues.

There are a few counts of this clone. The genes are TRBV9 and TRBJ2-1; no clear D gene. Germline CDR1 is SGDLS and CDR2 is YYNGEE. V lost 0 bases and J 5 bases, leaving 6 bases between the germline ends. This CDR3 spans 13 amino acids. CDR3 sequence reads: CASSVGENNEQFF. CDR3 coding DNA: TGTGCCAGCAGCGTAGGCGAAAACAATGAGCAGTTCTTC.

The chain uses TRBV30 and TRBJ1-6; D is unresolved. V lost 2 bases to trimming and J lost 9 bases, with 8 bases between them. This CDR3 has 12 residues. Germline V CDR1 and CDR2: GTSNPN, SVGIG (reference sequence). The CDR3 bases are TGTGCCTGGAGTACGAGTTCTTCACCCCTCCACTTT. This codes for CAWSTSSSPLHF.

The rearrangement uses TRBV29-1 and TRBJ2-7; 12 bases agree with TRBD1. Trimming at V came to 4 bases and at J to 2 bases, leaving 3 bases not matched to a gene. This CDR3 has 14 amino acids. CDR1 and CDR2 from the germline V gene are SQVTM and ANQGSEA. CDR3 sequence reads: CSVGGQGAAYEQYF. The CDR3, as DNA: TGCAGCGTTGGGGGACAGGGGGCGGCCTACGAGCAGTACTTC.

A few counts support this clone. In DNA, the CDR3 is TGTGCCAGCAGCGTAGAGGACAGCTCCTACAATGAGCAGTTCTTC. Translation gives CASSVEDSSYNEQFF. V and J are TRBV9 and TRBJ2-1, with a possible D match to TRBD1 (6 bases). This CDR3 contains 15 residues. V was shortened by 0 bases and J by 0 bases, with 7 bases between the two germline ends. Germline CDR1 is SGDLS and CDR2 is YYNGEE.

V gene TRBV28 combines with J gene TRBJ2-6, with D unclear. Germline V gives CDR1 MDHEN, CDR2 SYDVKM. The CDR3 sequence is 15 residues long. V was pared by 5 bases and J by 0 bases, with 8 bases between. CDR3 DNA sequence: TGTGCCAGCAGTCTACAGTCCTCTGGGGCCAACGTCCTGACTTTC. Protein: CASSLQSSGANVLTF.

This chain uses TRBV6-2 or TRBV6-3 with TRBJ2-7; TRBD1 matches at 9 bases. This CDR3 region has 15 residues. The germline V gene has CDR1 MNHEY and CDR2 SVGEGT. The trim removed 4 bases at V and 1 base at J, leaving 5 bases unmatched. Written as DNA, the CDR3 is TGTGCCAGCAGTTCAGCCGGGACAGGGTCCTACGAGCAGTACTTC. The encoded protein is CASSSAGTGSYEQYF.

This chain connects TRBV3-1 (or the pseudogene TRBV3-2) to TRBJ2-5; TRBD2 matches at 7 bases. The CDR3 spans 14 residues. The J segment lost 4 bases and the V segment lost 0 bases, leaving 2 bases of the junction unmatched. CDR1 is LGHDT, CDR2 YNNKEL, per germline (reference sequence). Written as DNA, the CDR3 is TGTGCCAGCAGCCAAGAGGGCGGGAGAGAGACCCAGTACTTC. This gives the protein CASSQEGGRETQYF.

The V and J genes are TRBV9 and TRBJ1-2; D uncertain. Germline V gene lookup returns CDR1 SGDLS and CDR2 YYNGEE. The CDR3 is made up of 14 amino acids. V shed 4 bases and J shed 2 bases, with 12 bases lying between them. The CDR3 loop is CASSRSVPNYGYTF. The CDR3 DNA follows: TGTGCCAGCAGCAGAAGCGTTCCCAACTATGGCTACACCTTC.

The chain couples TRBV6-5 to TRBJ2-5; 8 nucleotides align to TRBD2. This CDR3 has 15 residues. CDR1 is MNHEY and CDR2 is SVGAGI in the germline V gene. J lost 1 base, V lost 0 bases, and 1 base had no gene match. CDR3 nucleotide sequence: TGTGCCAGCAGTTACTCGGGGACTAGCCAAGAGACCCAGTACTTC. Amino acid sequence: CASSYSGTSQETQYF.

CDR3 nucleotides: TGTGCCAGCAGTTACTCTGTTTCGGCAGGCGTCTACAATGAGCAGTTCTTC. Its protein product is CASSYSVSAGVYNEQFF. The chain carries TRBV6-2 or TRBV6-3 and TRBJ2-1; no reliable D call. Trimming pared 0 bases from V and 3 bases from J, leaving 15 bases between. The length of the CDR3 is 17 residues. From germline, CDR1 is MNHEY and CDR2 SVGEGT.

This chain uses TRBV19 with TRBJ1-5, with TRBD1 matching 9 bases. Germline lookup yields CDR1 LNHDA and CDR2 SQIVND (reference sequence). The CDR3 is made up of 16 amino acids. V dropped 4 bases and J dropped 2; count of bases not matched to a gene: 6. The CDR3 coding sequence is TGTGCCAGTAGTACACAGGGGGCGGCTGGCAATCAGCCCCAGCATTTT. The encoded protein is CASSTQGAAGNQPQHF.

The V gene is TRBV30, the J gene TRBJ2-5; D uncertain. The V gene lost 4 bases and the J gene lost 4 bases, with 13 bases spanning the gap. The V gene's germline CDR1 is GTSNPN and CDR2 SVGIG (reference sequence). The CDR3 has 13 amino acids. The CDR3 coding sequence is TGTGCCTGGACCCACGGATGGGCAGAGACCCAGTACTTC. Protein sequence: CAWTHGWAETQYF.

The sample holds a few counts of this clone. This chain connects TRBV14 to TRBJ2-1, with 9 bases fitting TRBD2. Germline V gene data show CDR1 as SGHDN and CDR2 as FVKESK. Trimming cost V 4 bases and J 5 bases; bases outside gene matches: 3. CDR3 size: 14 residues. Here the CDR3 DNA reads TGTGCCAGCAGCCGGCTAGCGGGGAACAATGAGCAGTTCTTC. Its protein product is CASSRLAGNNEQFF. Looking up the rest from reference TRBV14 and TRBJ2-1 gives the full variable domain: EAGVTQFPSHSVIEKGQTVTLRCDPISGHDNLYWYRRVMGKEIKFLLHFVKESKQDESGMPNNRFLAERTGGTYSTLKVQPAELEDSGVYFCASSRLAGNNEQFFGPGTRLTVL.

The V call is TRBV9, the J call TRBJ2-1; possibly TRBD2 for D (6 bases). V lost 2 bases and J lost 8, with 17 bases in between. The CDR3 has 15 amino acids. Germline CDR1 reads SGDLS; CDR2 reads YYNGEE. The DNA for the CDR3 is TGTGCCAGCAGCGTGGAGGGAGCCCTAGTGGATGAGCAGTTCTTC. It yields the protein CASSVEGALVDEQFF.

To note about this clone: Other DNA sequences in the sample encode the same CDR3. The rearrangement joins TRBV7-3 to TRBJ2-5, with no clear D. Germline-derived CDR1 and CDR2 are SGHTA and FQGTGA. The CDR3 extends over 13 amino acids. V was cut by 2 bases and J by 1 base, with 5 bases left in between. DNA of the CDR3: TGTGCCAGCAGCTTATTGGCCCAAGAGACCCAGTACTTC. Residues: CASSLLAQETQYF.

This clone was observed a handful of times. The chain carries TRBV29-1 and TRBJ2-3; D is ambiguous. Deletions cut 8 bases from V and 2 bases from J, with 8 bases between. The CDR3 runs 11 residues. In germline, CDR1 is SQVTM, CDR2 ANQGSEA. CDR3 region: CSTKPTDTQYF. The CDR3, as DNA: TGCAGCACCAAGCCCACAGATACGCAGTATTTT.

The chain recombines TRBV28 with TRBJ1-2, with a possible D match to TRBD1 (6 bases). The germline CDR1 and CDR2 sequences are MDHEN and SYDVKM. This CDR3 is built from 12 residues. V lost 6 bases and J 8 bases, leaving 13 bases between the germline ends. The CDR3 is CASRGGLEGYTF. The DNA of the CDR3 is TGTGCCAGCAGAGGGGGACTAGAGGGCTACACCTTC.

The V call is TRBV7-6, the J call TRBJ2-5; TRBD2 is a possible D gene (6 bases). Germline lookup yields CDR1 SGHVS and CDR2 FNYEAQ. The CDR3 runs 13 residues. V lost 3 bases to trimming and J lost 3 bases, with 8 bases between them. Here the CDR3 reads CASSLGGEETQYF. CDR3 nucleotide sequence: TGTGCCAGCAGCTTGGGGGGAGAAGAGACCCAGTACTTC.

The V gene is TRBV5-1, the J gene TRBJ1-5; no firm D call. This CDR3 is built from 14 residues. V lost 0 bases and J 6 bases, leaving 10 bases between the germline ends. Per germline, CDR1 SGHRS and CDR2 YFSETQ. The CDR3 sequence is CASSLGESGQPQHF. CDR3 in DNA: TGCGCCAGCAGCTTGGGGGAGTCTGGTCAGCCCCAGCATTTT.

DNA of the CDR3: TGTGCCAGCATATCACGGTTTCGGGAGCTGTTTTTT. Its translation: CASISRFRELFF. This chain links TRBV28 with TRBJ2-2; D remains ambiguous. V was cut by 7 bases and J by 9 bases, with 12 bases left in between. This CDR3 is 12 amino acids long. The germline V gene has CDR1 MDHEN and CDR2 SYDVKM.

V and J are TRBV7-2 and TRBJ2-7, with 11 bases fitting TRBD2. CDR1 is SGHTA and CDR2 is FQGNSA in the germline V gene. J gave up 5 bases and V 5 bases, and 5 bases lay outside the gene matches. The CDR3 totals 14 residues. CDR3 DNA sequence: TGTGCCAGCAGCCAGGGGACTAGCGGTAACGAGCAGTACTTC. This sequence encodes CASSQGTSGNEQYF.

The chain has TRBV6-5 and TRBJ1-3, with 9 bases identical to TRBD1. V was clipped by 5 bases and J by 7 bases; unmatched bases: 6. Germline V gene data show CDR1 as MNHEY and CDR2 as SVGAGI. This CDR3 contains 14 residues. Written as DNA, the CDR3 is TGTGCCAGCAGTCGGGGACAGGGACGGAACACCATATATTTT. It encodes CASSRGQGRNTIYF.

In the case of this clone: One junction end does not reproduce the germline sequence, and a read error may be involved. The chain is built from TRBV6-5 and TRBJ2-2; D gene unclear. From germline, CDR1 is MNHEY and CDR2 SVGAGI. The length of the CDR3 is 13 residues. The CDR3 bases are TGTGCTAGCAGTTCCGAGTACACCGGGGAGCTGTTTTTT. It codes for CASSSEYTGELFF.

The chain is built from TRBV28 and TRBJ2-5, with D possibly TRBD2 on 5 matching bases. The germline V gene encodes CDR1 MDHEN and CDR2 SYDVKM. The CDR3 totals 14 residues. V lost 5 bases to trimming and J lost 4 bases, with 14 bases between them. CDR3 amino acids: CASSGGGSIETQYF. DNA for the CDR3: TGTGCCAGCAGTGGCGGTGGGAGCATAGAGACCCAGTACTTC.

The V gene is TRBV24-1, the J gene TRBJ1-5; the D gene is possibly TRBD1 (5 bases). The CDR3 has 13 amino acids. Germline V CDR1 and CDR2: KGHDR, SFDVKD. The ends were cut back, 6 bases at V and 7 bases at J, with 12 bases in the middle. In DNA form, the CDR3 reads TGTGCCACCAGTAGGCAGGGATTCCAGCCCCAGCATTTT. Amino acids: CATSRQGFQPQHF.